The rows below give T cell receptor beta chains drawn from one sample of a study of molecular identifiers for immune sequencing clone quantification. TCRdb reprocessed the PCR reads with MiXCR, giving one entry per CDR3 protein. The sample records about half a million distinct CDR3 sequences, around 23% being singletons. Specimen: naive CD8+ T cells from blood, with Jurkat cell RNA spiked in. The receptor set was obtained from a human donor in good health. Some libraries in this study had Jurkat cell RNA spiked in. The CDR3 runs from the conserved cysteine through the conserved F or W. D genes are given only for firm matches. Size tells how often a clone was seen (once, few, many) or the class of an expanded clone, and some rows leave it out.

V	J	size	D	CDR3	DNA
TRBV20-1	TRBJ1-3	few	NA	CSATAGQLENTIYF	TGCAGTGCTACCGCCGGACAGCTCGAGAACACCATATATTTT
TRBV7-9	TRBJ2-1	few	TRBD1	CASSPIRDRDNEQFF	TGTGCCAGCAGCCCAATCCGGGACAGGGACAATGAGCAGTTCTTC
TRBV28	TRBJ1-4	NA	NA	CASSFRQSNEKLFF	TGTGCCAGCAGTTTCCGACAGTCTAATGAAAAACTGTTTTTT
TRBV12-3/TRBV12-4	TRBJ2-7	few	NA	CASRGAGTHSYEQYF	TGTGCCAGCAGGGGGGCCGGGACACACTCCTACGAGCAGTACTTC
TRBV3-1	TRBJ2-4	few	NA	CASSPGSRLAKNIQYF	TGTGCCAGCAGCCCCGGGTCCCGCCTAGCCAAAAACATTCAGTACTTC
TRBV4-1	TRBJ2-7	many	NA	CASSRQTGTAYEQYF	TGCGCCAGCAGCCGCCAAACAGGGACGGCCTACGAGCAGTACTTC
TRBV29-1	TRBJ1-1	many	NA	CSVDLGNTEAFF	TGCAGCGTTGATCTGGGGAACACTGAAGCTTTCTTT
TRBV28	TRBJ2-3	many	NA	CASRQGPDTQYF	TGTGCCAGCAGGCAAGGTCCAGATACGCAGTATTTT
TRBV7-9	TRBJ1-4	NA	NA	CASSSSGVGEKLFF	TGTGCCAGCAGCTCTTCAGGGGTTGGGGAAAAACTGTTTTTT
TRBV12-5	TRBJ2-2	few	TRBD1	CASGSGTGKNTGELFF	TGTGCTAGTGGTTCGGGGACAGGGAAGAACACCGGGGAGCTGTTTTTT
TRBV4-3	TRBJ1-2	many	NA	CASSQEDRSYGYTF	TGCGCCAGCAGCCAAGAGGACAGATCCTATGGCTACACCTTC
TRBV30	TRBJ2-7	NA	NA	CAWSRGETYEQYF	TGTGCCTGGAGTCGGGGTGAAACCTACGAGCAGTACTTC
TRBV2	TRBJ2-1	NA	TRBD2	CASSAASGSSYEQFF	TGTGCCAGCAGTGCCGCTAGCGGGAGTTCATATGAGCAGTTCTTC
TRBV27	TRBJ2-5	NA	NA	CASSRKGLYQETQYF	TGTGCCAGCAGTCGGAAGGGACTGTACCAAGAGACCCAGTACTTC
TRBV5-8	TRBJ1-1	few	TRBD1	CASRDRGRRDTEAFF	TGTGCCAGCAGGGACAGGGGGCGCAGGGACACTGAAGCTTTCTTT